The source of this T cell receptor beta chain is a study of molecular identifiers for immune sequencing clone quantification. In its sample, this clonotype was seen many times. V lost 4 bases and J lost 0, with 13 bases in between. Germline lookup yields CDR1 SEHNR and CDR2 FQNEAQ (reference sequence). The CDR3 is made up of 16 amino acids. TCRdb used MiXCR to reprocess the PCR reads, holding one entry per CDR3 protein. The data show 550,000 to 750,000 distinct CDR3 sequences, with just under 20% seen just once and roughly 0.85% held by the top ten. The TCR was taken from a human donor in good health. Some libraries in this study had Jurkat cell RNA spiked in. Input material: naive CD8+ T cells from blood, with Jurkat cell RNA spiked in. Stated subset: FACS-sorted CD8+CD4-CCR7+CD45RA+ naive T cells. The genes are TRBV7-9 and TRBJ1-3, with D unresolved. CDR3 residues: CASSSSFGLSGNTIYF. CDR3 sequence (DNA): TGTGCCAGCAGCTCCTCCTTCGGGCTCTCTGGAAACACCATATATTTT.